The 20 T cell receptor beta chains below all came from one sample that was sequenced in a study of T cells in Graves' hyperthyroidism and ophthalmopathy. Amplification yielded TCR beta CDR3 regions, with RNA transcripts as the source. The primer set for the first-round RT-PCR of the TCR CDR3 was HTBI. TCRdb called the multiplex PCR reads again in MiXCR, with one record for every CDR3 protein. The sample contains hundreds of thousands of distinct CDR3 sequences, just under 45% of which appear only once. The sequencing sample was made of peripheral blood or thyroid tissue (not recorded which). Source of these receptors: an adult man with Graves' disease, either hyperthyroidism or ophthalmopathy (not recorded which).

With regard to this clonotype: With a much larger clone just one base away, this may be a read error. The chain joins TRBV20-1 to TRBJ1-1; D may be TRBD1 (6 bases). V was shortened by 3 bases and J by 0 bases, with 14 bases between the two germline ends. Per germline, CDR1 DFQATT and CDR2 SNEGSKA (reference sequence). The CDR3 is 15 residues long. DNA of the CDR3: TGCAGTGCTAGCGGAGGGGGGGAGTTGAACACTGAAGCTTTCTTT. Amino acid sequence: CSASGGGELNTEAFF.

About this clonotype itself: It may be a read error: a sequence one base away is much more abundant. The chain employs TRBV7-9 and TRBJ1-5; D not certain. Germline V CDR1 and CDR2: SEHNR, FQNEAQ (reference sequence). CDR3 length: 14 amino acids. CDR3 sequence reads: CASRRQDSNRPQHF. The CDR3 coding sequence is TGTGCCAGCAGACGTCAGGATAGCAATCGGCCCCAGCATTTT. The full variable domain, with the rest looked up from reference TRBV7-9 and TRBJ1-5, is DTGVSQNPRHKITKRGQNVTFRCDPISEHNRLYWYRQTLGQGPEFLTYFQNEAQLEKSRLLSDRFSAERPKGSFSTLEIQRTEQGDSAMYLCASRRQDSNRPQHFGDGTRLSIL.

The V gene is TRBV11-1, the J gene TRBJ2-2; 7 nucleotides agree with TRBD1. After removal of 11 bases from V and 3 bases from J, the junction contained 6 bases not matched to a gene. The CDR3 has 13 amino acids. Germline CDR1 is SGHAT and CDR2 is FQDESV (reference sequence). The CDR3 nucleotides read TGTGCCTGGGCGACAGGGTACACCGGGGAGCTGTTTTTT. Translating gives CAWATGYTGELFF.

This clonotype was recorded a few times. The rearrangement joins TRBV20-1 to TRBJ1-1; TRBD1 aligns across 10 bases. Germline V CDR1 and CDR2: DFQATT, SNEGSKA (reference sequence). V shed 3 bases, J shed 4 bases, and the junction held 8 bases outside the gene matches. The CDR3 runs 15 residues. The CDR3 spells CSASGTGDRVTEAFF. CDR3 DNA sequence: TGCAGTGCTAGTGGGACAGGGGACCGGGTCACTGAAGCTTTCTTT.

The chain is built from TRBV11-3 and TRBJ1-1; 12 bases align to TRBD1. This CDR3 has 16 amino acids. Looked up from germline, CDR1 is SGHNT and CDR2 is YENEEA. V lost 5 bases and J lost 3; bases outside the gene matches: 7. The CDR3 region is CASSPGTGGLDTEAFF. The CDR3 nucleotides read TGTGCCAGCAGCCCCGGGACAGGGGGCTTGGACACTGAAGCTTTCTTT.

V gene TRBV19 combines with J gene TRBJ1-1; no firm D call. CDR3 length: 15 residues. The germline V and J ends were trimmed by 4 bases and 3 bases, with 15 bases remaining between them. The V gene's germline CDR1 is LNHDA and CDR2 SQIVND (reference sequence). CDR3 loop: CASSTRETRYTEAFF. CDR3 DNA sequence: TGTGCCAGTAGTACGAGGGAGACTCGGTACACTGAAGCTTTCTTT.

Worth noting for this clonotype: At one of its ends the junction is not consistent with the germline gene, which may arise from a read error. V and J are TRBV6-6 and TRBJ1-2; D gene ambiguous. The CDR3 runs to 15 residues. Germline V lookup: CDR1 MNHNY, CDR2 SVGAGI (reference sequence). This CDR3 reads CAISPTGLGGYGYTF. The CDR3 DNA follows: TGTGCCATCAGTCCCACCGGTTTGGGAGGCTATGGCTACACCTTC.

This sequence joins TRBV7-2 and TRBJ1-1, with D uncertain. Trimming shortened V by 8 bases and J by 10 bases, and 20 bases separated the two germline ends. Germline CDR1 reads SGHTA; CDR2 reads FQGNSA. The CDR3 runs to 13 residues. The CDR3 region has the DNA TGTGCCAGCCAAACGAAGGACCGGAAGGGAGCTTTCTTT. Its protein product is CASQTKDRKGAFF.

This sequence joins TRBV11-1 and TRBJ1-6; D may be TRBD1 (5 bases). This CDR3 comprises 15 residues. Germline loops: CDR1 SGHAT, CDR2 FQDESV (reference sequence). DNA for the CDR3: TGTGCTAGAGATCCGGGGGACTCCTATAATTCACCCCTCCACTTT. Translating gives CARDPGDSYNSPLHF.

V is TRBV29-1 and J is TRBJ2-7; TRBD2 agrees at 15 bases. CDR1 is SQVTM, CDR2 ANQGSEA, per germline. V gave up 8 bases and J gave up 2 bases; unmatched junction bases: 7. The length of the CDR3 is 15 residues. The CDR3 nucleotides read TGCAGCTGGGGACTAGCGGGAGGACAAACCTACGAGCAGTACTTC. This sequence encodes CSWGLAGGQTYEQYF.

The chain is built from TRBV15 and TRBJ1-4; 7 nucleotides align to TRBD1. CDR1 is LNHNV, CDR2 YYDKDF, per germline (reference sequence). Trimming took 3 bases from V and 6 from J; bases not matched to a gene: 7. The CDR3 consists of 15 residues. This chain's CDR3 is CATSSLTDRDEKLFF. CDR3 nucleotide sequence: TGTGCCACCAGCAGCTTGACCGACAGGGATGAAAAACTGTTTTTT. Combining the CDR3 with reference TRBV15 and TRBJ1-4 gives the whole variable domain DAMVIQNPRYQVTQFGKPVTLSCSQTLNHNVMYWYQQKSSQAPKLLFHYYDKDFNNEADTPDNFQSRRPNTSFCFLDIRSPGLGDTAMYLCATSSLTDRDEKLFFGSGTQLSVL.

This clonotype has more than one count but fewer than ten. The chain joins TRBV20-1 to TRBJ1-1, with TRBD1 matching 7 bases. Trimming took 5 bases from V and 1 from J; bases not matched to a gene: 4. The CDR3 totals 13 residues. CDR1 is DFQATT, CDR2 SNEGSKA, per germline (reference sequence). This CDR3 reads CSAGDSPNTEAFF. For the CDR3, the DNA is TGCAGTGCTGGGGACAGTCCGAACACTGAAGCTTTCTTT.

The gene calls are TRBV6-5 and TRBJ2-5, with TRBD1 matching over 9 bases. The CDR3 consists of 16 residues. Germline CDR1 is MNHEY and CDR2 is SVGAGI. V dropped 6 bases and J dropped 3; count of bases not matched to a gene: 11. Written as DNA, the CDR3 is TGTGCCAGCAGAAGGGGGACCGGGACAGGGAAAGAGACCCAGTACTTC. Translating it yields CASRRGTGTGKETQYF.

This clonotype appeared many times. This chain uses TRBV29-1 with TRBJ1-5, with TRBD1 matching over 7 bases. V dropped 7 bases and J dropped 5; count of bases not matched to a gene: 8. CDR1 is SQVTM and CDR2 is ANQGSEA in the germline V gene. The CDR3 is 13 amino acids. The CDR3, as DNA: TGCAGCGCAACGACAGGGAGAGATCAGCCCCAGCATTTT. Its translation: CSATTGRDQPQHF.

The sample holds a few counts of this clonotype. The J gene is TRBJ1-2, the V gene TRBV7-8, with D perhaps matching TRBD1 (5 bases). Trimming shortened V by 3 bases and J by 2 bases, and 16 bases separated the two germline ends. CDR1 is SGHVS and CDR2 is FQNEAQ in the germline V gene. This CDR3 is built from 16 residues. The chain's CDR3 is CASSLGGRQANYGYTF. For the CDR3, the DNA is TGTGCCAGCAGCTTGGGGGGACGGCAAGCAAACTATGGCTACACCTTC.

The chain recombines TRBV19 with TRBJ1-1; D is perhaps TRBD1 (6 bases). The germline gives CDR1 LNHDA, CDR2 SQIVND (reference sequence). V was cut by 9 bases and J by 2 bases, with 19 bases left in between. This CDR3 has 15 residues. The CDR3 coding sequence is TGTGCCAGCAGCCATCTGGTACAGGGCAACACTGAAGCTTTCTTT. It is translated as CASSHLVQGNTEAFF.

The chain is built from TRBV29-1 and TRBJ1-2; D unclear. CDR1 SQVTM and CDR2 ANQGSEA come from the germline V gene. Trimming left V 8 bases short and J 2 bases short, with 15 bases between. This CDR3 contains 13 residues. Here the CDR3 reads CSPISNRNYGYTF. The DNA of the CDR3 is TGCAGCCCAATCTCAAACAGAAACTATGGCTACACCTTC.

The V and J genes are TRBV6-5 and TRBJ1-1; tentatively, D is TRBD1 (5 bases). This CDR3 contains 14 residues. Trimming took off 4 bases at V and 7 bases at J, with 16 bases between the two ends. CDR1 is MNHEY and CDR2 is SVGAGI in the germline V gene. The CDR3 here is CASSSLGGGIEAFF. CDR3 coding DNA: TGTGCCAGCAGTTCCCTGGGTGGGGGGATTGAAGCTTTCTTT.

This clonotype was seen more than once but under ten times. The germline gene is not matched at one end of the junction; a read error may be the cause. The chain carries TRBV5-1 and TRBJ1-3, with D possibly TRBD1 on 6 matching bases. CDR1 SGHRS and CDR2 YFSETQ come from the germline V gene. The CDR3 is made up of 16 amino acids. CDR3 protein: CASSLDGQSSGNTIYF. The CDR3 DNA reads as TGTGCCAGCAGCTTGGATGGACAGAGCTCTGGAAACACCATATATTTT. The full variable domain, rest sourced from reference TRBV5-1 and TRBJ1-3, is KAGVTQTPRYLIKTRGQQVTLSCSPISGHRSVSWYQQTPGQGLQFLFEYFSETQRNKGNFPGRFSGRQFSNSRSEMNVSTLELGDSALYLCASSLDGQSSGNTIYFGEGSWLTVV.

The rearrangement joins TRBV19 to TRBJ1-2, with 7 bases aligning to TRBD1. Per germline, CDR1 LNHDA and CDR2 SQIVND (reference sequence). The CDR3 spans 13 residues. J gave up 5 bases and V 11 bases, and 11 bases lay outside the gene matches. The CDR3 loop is CAWRDRAMYGYTF. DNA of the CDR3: TGTGCCTGGAGAGACAGGGCCATGTATGGCTACACCTTC. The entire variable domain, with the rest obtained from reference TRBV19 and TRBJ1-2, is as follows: DGGITQSPKYLFRKEGQNVTLSCEQNLNHDAMYWYRQDPGQGLRLIYYSQIVNDFQKGDIAEGYSVSREKKESFPLTVTSAQKNPTAFYLCAWRDRAMYGYTFGSGTRLTVV.